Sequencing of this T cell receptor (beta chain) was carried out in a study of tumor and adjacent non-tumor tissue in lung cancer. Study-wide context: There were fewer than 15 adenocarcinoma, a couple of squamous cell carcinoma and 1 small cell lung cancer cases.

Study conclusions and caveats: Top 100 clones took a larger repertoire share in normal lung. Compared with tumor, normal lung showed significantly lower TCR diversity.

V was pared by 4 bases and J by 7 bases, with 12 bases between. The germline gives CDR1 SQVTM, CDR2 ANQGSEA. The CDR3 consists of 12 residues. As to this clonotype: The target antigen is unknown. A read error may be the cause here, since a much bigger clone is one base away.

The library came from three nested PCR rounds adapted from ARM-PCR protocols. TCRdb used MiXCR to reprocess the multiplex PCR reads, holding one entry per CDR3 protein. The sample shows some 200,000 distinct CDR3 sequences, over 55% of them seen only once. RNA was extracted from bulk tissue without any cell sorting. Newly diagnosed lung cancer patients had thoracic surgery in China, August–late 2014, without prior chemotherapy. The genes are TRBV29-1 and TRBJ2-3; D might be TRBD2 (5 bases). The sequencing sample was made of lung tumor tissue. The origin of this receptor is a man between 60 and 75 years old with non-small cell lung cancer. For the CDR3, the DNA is TGCAGCGTTGGGAGAGGGTTGAATACGCAGTATTTT. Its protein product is CSVGRGLNTQYF.